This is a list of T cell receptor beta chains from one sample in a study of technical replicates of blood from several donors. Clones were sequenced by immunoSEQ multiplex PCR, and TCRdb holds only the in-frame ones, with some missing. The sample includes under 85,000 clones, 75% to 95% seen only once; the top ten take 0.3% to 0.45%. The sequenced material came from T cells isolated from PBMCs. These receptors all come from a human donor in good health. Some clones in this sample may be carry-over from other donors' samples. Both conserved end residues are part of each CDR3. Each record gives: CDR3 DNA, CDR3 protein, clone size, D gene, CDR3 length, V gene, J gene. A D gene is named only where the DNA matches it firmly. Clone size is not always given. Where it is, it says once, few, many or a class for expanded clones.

DNA: TGTGCCAGCAGCTTGGGACGAGGAAGGGGAGGTGAGCAGTTCTTC
CDR3: CASSLGRGRGGEQFF
size: .
D: .
length: 15
V: TRBV5-4
J: TRBJ2-1

DNA: TGTGCCAGCAGCTTACAGGGGGCTTACTATGGCTACACCTTC
CDR3: CASSLQGAYYGYTF
size: .
D: TRBD1
length: 14
V: TRBV7-2
J: TRBJ1-2

DNA: TGTGCCAGCAGCTTAAGAGTATCCTACGAGCAGTACTTC
CDR3: CASSLRVSYEQYF
size: .
D: .
length: 13
V: TRBV5-5
J: TRBJ2-7

DNA: TGTGCCAGCAGCCGCCATCAGGGGCCGAATCAGCCCCAGCATTTT
CDR3: CASSRHQGPNQPQHF
size: .
D: .
length: 15
V: TRBV6-5
J: TRBJ1-5

DNA: TGCGCCAGCAGCGAACGGGACTTCACAGATACGCAGTATTTT
CDR3: CASSERDFTDTQYF
size: .
D: .
length: 14
V: TRBV5-1
J: TRBJ2-3

DNA: TGTGCCAGTACCCCACTTGGCTCCTACGAGCAGTACTTC
CDR3: CASTPLGSYEQYF
size: .
D: .
length: 13
V: TRBV7-9
J: TRBJ2-7

DNA: TGTGCCAGCACGGCCTACAATGAGCAGTTCTTC
CDR3: CASTAYNEQFF
size: .
D: .
length: 11
V: TRBV28
J: TRBJ2-1

DNA: TGTGCCAGCAGTGACTCTAGCGGGAGCGGGGAGCTGTTTTTT
CDR3: CASSDSSGSGELFF
size: .
D: TRBD2
length: 14
V: TRBV6-4
J: TRBJ2-2

DNA: TGTGCCAGTAAAGACGGGCTAGCGGGAGGTATGCAGTATTTT
CDR3: CASKDGLAGGMQYF
size: once
D: TRBD2
length: 14
V: TRBV2
J: TRBJ2-3

DNA: TGTGCCAGCAGCCCAAGCGGGAGGAGATCAGATACGCAGTATTTT
CDR3: CASSPSGRRSDTQYF
size: .
D: TRBD2
length: 15
V: TRBV9
J: TRBJ2-3

DNA: TGTGCCAGCAGCGCAGGACTAGCGGTTGCCACAGATACGCAGTATTTT
CDR3: CASSAGLAVATDTQYF
size: .
D: TRBD2
length: 16
V: TRBV11-1
J: TRBJ2-3

DNA: TGTGCCAGCAGTTTGCGGGCTAATGGCTACACCTTC
CDR3: CASSLRANGYTF
size: .
D: .
length: 12
V: TRBV7-8
J: TRBJ1-2

DNA: TGTGCCAGCAGCATAGGGACTAGCGGGGCCCGGGAGGAGCAGTACTTC
CDR3: CASSIGTSGAREEQYF
size: .
D: TRBD2
length: 16
V: TRBV5-8
J: TRBJ2-7

DNA: TGTGCCAGCAGGTTGACAGGTCTTGGAGGCTACACCTTC
CDR3: CASRLTGLGGYTF
size: .
D: .
length: 13
V: TRBV5-5
J: TRBJ1-2

DNA: TGTGCCAGCAGCGTATGGGAGCGGGTTGTCACAGATACGCAGTATTTT
CDR3: CASSVWERVVTDTQYF
size: once
D: .
length: 16
V: TRBV9
J: TRBJ2-3

DNA: TGCGCCAGCAGCCAAGATGGAGACTACGAGCAGTACTTC
CDR3: CASSQDGDYEQYF
size: once
D: .
length: 13
V: TRBV4-1
J: TRBJ2-7

DNA: TGTGCCAGCAGCAAACAGAAGGAAGGAGCTAACTATGGCTACACCTTC
CDR3: CASSKQKEGANYGYTF
size: .
D: .
length: 16
V: TRBV21-1
J: TRBJ1-2

DNA: TGTGCCAGCAGCTACGGGAGATACAATGAGCAGTTCTTC
CDR3: CASSYGRYNEQFF
size: .
D: .
length: 13
V: TRBV7-9
J: TRBJ2-1

DNA: TGTGCCTGGTCCGACAGGGTTCGGCCGAACACTGAAGCTTTCTTT
CDR3: CAWSDRVRPNTEAFF
size: .
D: TRBD1
length: 15
V: TRBV30
J: TRBJ1-1

DNA: TGTGCCTCCTGCAGGGGCGATTATAGCAATCAGCCCCAGCATTTT
CDR3: CASCRGDYSNQPQHF
size: .
D: .
length: 15
V: TRBV2
J: TRBJ1-5

DNA: TGTGCCAGCTCCGCGGGAGAAGGGCCTGGAAACACCATATATTTT
CDR3: CASSAGEGPGNTIYF
size: .
D: .
length: 15
V: TRBV18
J: TRBJ1-3

DNA: TGTGCCAGCAGTTTAGCTCTGAACGAGCAGTACTTC
CDR3: CASSLALNEQYF
size: .
D: .
length: 12
V: TRBV2
J: TRBJ2-7

DNA: TGTGCCAGCAGCTTGAAACAGGGCAATGAGCAGTTCTTC
CDR3: CASSLKQGNEQFF
size: .
D: .
length: 13
V: TRBV7-2
J: TRBJ2-1

DNA: TGTGCCATCCAGGGTGCGGTGGAGCAGTACTTC
CDR3: CAIQGAVEQYF
size: .
D: .
length: 11
V: TRBV10-3
J: TRBJ2-7